Listed here are 16 T cell receptor beta chains from one sample, sequenced in a study of naive and memory T cell subsets. The beta constant-region primer was an equimolar mix of two oligonucleotides covering TRBC1 and TRBC2. TCRdb reprocessed the UMI-ligation and nested PCR reads via MiXCR and lists one record per CDR3 protein. The sample comprises 140,000 to 150,000 distinct CDR3 sequences, approximately 15% of which are singletons, and about 0.14% rests with the top ten. Sequences were obtained from naive CD4+ T cells from blood. All receptors derive from a human donor in good health.

This clonotype was counted many times. This rearrangement joins TRBV29-1 to TRBJ2-5; 8 nucleotides line up with TRBD1. V shed 4 bases, J shed 4 bases, and the junction held 11 bases outside the gene matches. Germline loops: CDR1 SQVTM, CDR2 ANQGSEA. CDR3 length equals 15 residues. The CDR3 region is CSVGKGGQAGETQYF. The CDR3 DNA reads as TGCAGCGTTGGGAAGGGGGGACAGGCGGGAGAGACCCAGTACTTC. Complete variable domain (other parts from reference TRBV29-1 and TRBJ2-5): SAVISQKPSRDICQRGTSLTIQCQVDSQVTMMFWYRQQPGQSLTLIATANQGSEATYESGFVIDKFPISRPNLTFSTLTVSNMSPEDSSIYLCSVGKGGQAGETQYFGPGTRLLVL.

This clonotype appeared a few times. V gene TRBV10-3 combines with J gene TRBJ2-5; D is possibly TRBD2 (5 bases). The CDR3 has 13 residues. Trimming took off 10 bases at V and 7 bases at J, with 19 bases between the two ends. Per the germline V gene, CDR1 is ENHRY and CDR2 is SYGVKD. The DNA of the CDR3 is TGTGCCACCGCTAGCACCCAAGAAGGGACCCAGTACTTC. The encoded protein is CATASTQEGTQYF.

V usage is TRBV5-1 and J usage is TRBJ2-7; 7 positions agree with TRBD2. V shed 3 bases and J 3 bases; nucleotides not matched to a gene: 6. This CDR3 has 14 residues. Looked up from germline, CDR1 is SGHRS and CDR2 is YFSETQ. In nucleotides, the CDR3 is TGCGCCAGCAGCTCGGACGGGGGGATCTACGAGCAGTACTTC. Translated: CASSSDGGIYEQYF.

V is TRBV19 and J is TRBJ1-1; TRBD1 aligns across 11 bases. V was pared by 3 bases and J by 6 bases, with 6 bases of the junction left unmatched. This CDR3 region has 15 residues. Germline V lookup: CDR1 LNHDA, CDR2 SQIVND (reference sequence). The chain's CDR3 is CASSMGGQGAAEAFF. CDR3 DNA sequence: TGTGCCAGTAGTATGGGAGGACAGGGGGCGGCTGAAGCTTTCTTT.

The table lists this clonotype with a few counts. The gene calls are TRBV15 and TRBJ1-1, with D uncertain. CDR3 length: 15 residues. V gave up 0 bases and J gave up 1 base, with 9 bases separating them. Germline V gene lookup returns CDR1 LNHNV and CDR2 YYDKDF (reference sequence). The CDR3 nucleotides are TGTGCCACCAGCAGAGATAATCTACCGAACACTGAAGCTTTCTTT. Translation: CATSRDNLPNTEAFF.

The V and J genes are TRBV11-3 and TRBJ2-5, with D possibly TRBD1 on 6 matching bases. The V gene's germline CDR1 is SGHNT and CDR2 YENEEA. The CDR3 is made up of 14 amino acids. Between the trimmed V and J ends, which lost 3 bases and 5 bases, there was a span of 13 bases. DNA for the CDR3: TGTGCCAGCAGCTTTTGGGGGCCGGGGGAGACCCAGTACTTC. This sequence encodes CASSFWGPGETQYF.

This chain connects TRBV5-1 to TRBJ2-5; 7 bases map to TRBD2. This CDR3 is built from 14 residues. The V gene end was trimmed by 2 bases and the J gene end by 3 bases; junction bases not matched to a gene: 4. Germline V gene data show CDR1 as SGHRS and CDR2 as YFSETQ. CDR3 sequence reads: CASSLSGIEETQYF. CDR3 bases: TGCGCCAGCAGCTTAAGCGGGATAGAAGAGACCCAGTACTTC.

To note about this clonotype: A much larger clone sits a single nucleotide away, making a read error possible. The CDR3 protein is CASSVEQSSSQPQNF. As DNA, the CDR3 is TGTGCCAGCAGTGTAGAGCAGAGCTCATCCCAGCCCCAGAATTTT. The chain uses TRBV2 and TRBJ1-5; D is unclear. The CDR3 consists of 15 residues. The V gene's germline CDR1 is SNHLY and CDR2 FYNNEI.

This clonotype came up a few times. The rearrangement links TRBV19 to TRBJ1-3; D not certain. The V end was cut by 8 bases, the J end by 4 bases, with 18 bases between. This CDR3 contains 15 residues. CDR1 and CDR2 from the germline V gene are LNHDA and SQIVND (reference sequence). CDR3 sequence (DNA): TGTGCCAGTCTCCCGGGCCAGCTCTCAGGAAACACCATATATTTT. Translated, it gives CASLPGQLSGNTIYF. Combining the CDR3 with reference TRBV19 and TRBJ1-3 gives the whole variable domain DGGITQSPKYLFRKEGQNVTLSCEQNLNHDAMYWYRQDPGQGLRLIYYSQIVNDFQKGDIAEGYSVSREKKESFPLTVTSAQKNPTAFYLCASLPGQLSGNTIYFGEGSWLTVV.

This CDR3 reads CASSPSLAGGYEQYF. The CDR3 DNA reads TGTGCCAGCAGCCCCTCGCTAGCGGGAGGTTACGAGCAGTACTTC. The J gene is TRBJ2-7, the V gene TRBV6-6, with 11 bases fitting TRBD2. Germline V lookup: CDR1 MNHNY, CDR2 SVGAGI (reference sequence). The CDR3 consists of 15 residues. After removal of 6 bases from V and 4 bases from J, the junction contained 8 bases not matched to a gene.

The chain uses TRBV7-9 and TRBJ1-1, with D possibly TRBD1 on 5 matching bases. With 1 base removed from V and 4 bases from J, the gap between germline ends came to 13 bases. Germline values: CDR1 SEHNR, CDR2 FQNEAQ (reference sequence). This CDR3 is 15 amino acids long. CDR3 residues: CASSLGRGGGTEAFF. For the CDR3, the DNA is TGTGCCAGCAGCTTAGGTCGGGGGGGTGGCACTGAAGCTTTCTTT.

The chain uses TRBV4-3 and TRBJ2-6; the D is unclear. V shed 0 bases and J shed 0 bases, with 6 bases lying between them. The germline V gene encodes CDR1 LGHNA and CDR2 YSLEER. The CDR3 totals 16 residues. The CDR3 here is CASSQDGRSGANVLTF. The CDR3, as DNA: TGCGCCAGCAGCCAAGATGGTCGCTCTGGGGCCAACGTCCTGACTTTC.

The genes are TRBV5-1 and TRBJ1-3; D unclear. The germline CDR1 and CDR2 sequences are SGHRS and YFSETQ. The CDR3 loop spans 15 amino acids. V lost 0 bases, J lost 2 bases, and 9 bases lay in between. DNA of the CDR3: TGCGCCAGCAGCTTGGCTAGGAGGCCTGGAAACACCATATATTTT. Amino acids: CASSLARRPGNTIYF. The full variable domain, completed using reference TRBV5-1 and TRBJ1-3, is KAGVTQTPRYLIKTRGQQVTLSCSPISGHRSVSWYQQTPGQGLQFLFEYFSETQRNKGNFPGRFSGRQFSNSRSEMNVSTLELGDSALYLCASSLARRPGNTIYFGEGSWLTVV.

V gene TRBV10-3 combines with J gene TRBJ2-7; 13 positions match TRBD2. The CDR3 spans 15 residues. Germline CDR1 is ENHRY and CDR2 is SYGVKD. V was clipped by 8 bases and J by 2 bases; unmatched bases: 6. Here the CDR3 reads CAIGAGTSGTYEQYF. The CDR3 bases are TGTGCCATCGGGGCAGGGACTAGCGGGACCTACGAGCAGTACTTC.

The chain is built from TRBV9 and TRBJ2-3, with D perhaps matching TRBD1 (6 bases). The CDR3 has 17 residues. Trimming shortened V by 0 bases and J by 1 base, and 15 bases separated the two germline ends. CDR1 and CDR2 (germline): SGDLS, YYNGEE. Written as DNA, the CDR3 is TGTGCCAGCAGCGTAGGAAGGGGGAAGGCAGGCACAGATACGCAGTATTTT. It translates to CASSVGRGKAGTDTQYF.

Only a few counts were recorded for this clonotype. The genes are TRBV4-1 and TRBJ2-7; 10 nucleotides line up with TRBD2. CDR3 length equals 15 residues. Germline lookup yields CDR1 MGHRA and CDR2 YSYEKL. J gave up 4 bases and V 1 base, and 4 bases lay outside the gene matches. CDR3 amino acids: CASSQGPAGGYEQYF. Written as DNA, the CDR3 is TGCGCCAGCAGCCAAGGTCCAGCGGGAGGGTACGAGCAGTACTTC.